The rows below give T cell receptor beta chains drawn from one sample of a study of cytomegalovirus exposure and HLA in healthy donors. The assay was immunoSEQ multiplex PCR, and TCRdb's table has in-frame clones only and misses some. The sample consists of approximately 150,000 clones, about 89% of them appearing once. Sequencing used PBMCs. These receptors were collected from a man aged 18 to 30 in good health and CMV-seropositive. CDR3s include the opening cysteine and the closing phenylalanine or tryptophan. A D gene is named only where the DNA matches it firmly. Size is stated for part of the rows, as once, few or many counts, or as a class when the clone is expanded.

d_gene,j_gene,v_gene,abundance,CDR3aa,CDR3nt
.,TRBJ2-7,TRBV7-6,.,CASSSSPGLRYEQYF,TGTGCCAGCAGCTCTTCTCCGGGACTTCGTTACGAGCAGTACTTC
.,TRBJ1-1,TRBV4-1,.,CASSQVGGRNTEAFF,TGCGCCAGCAGCCAAGTGGGAGGGAGGAACACTGAAGCTTTCTTT
.,TRBJ1-5,TRBV30,.,CAWSPPRLSPNQPQHF,TGTGCCTGGAGTCCTCCTCGACTCTCCCCCAATCAGCCCCAGCATTTT
.,TRBJ1-2,TRBV6-6,.,CASSYSFQAYYGYTF,TGTGCCAGCAGTTACTCATTCCAGGCCTATTATGGCTACACCTTC
TRBD1,TRBJ1-2,TRBV7-2,.,CASSLLPGQGDGYTF,TGTGCCAGCAGCTTGCTACCGGGACAGGGTGATGGCTACACCTTC
.,TRBJ1-2,TRBV9,few,CASSAGEIYGYTF,TGTGCCAGCAGCGCGGGGGAGATCTATGGCTACACCTTC
.,TRBJ1-1,TRBV7-9,.,CASSLVAGVEAFF,TGTGCCAGCAGCTTAGTCGCAGGGGTCGAAGCTTTCTTT
.,TRBJ2-7,TRBV28,.,CASSSWKGDYEQYF,TGTGCCAGCAGTAGCTGGAAGGGGGACTACGAGCAGTACTTC
TRBD1,TRBJ1-3,TRBV9,.,CASSGRDRDRNTIYF,TGTGCCAGCAGCGGCCGGGACAGGGATAGAAACACCATATATTTT
.,TRBJ1-3,TRBV7-6,.,CASSLEAGRGNTIYF,TGTGCCAGCAGCTTAGAGGCAGGTCGAGGAAACACCATATATTTT
.,TRBJ1-2,TRBV2,.,CASSDQRDSYGYTF,TGTGCCAGCAGTGACCAACGCGACAGCTATGGCTACACCTTC
.,TRBJ1-1,TRBV13,.,CASSLAGAPEAFF,TGTGCCAGCAGCTTGGCAGGGGCCCCTGAAGCTTTCTTT
TRBD1,TRBJ1-2,TRBV5-4,once,CASSRQGSGNYGYTF,TGTGCCAGCAGCCGACAGGGGAGTGGCAACTATGGCTACACCTTC
.,TRBJ1-2,TRBV6-5,.,CASSLAGSGYTF,TGTGCCAGCAGTCTCGCTGGGAGCGGCTACACCTTC
.,TRBJ2-3,TRBV5-1,.,CASSLNRDTQYF,TGCGCCAGCAGTCTTAATAGAGATACGCAGTATTTT
.,TRBJ1-5,TRBV4-1,few,CASSQRRGISQPQHF,TGCGCCAGCAGCCAACGTCGGGGGATCAGTCAGCCCCAGCATTTT
TRBD1,TRBJ2-1,TRBV5-1,.,CASSLGGEQFF,TGCGCCAGCAGCCTAGGGGGCGAGCAGTTCTTC
TRBD1,TRBJ1-2,TRBV27,.,CASSSQGVGRAGYTF,TGTGCCAGCAGTTCTCAGGGGGTAGGTCGGGCCGGCTACACCTTC
TRBD1,TRBJ1-4,TRBV7-9,few,CASSSDRGGGLFF,TGTGCCAGCAGCTCGGACAGGGGAGGCGGACTGTTTTTT
TRBD2,TRBJ2-3,TRBV5-1,.,CASSLATTGGFTDTQYF,TGCGCCAGCAGCTTGGCCACAACGGGAGGCTTCACAGATACGCAGTATTTT
TRBD2,TRBJ2-1,TRBV11-1,.,CASSPVAGGLGEQFF,TGTGCCAGCAGCCCCGTAGCGGGGGGGCTGGGTGAGCAGTTCTTC
TRBD1,TRBJ2-7,TRBV5-6,.,CASSFQTGGYEQYF,TGTGCCAGCAGCTTCCAGACAGGGGGTTACGAGCAGTACTTC
.,TRBJ1-6,TRBV5-1,few,CASSFGRVGSPLHF,TGCGCCAGCAGCTTCGGCAGGGTGGGTTCACCCCTCCACTTT
.,TRBJ1-4,TRBV28,.,CASSPPGATNEKLFF,TGTGCCAGCAGTCCGCCGGGGGCAACTAATGAAAAACTGTTTTTT
.,TRBJ2-2,TRBV19,.,CASRETGNTGELFF,TGTGCCAGTAGAGAGACAGGGAACACCGGGGAGCTGTTTTTT
.,TRBJ1-5,TRBV7-8,.,CASSSGSLGANQPQHF,TGTGCCAGCAGCTCCGGTTCCCTAGGGGCAAATCAGCCCCAGCATTTT
.,TRBJ1-1,TRBV19,once,CASSILGQGGTEAFF,TGTGCCAGTAGTATATTGGGCCAAGGGGGCACTGAAGCTTTCTTT
TRBD1,TRBJ1-2,TRBV7-8,once,CASSSRTGSDYGYTF,TGTGCCAGCAGTTCCAGGACAGGGTCAGACTATGGCTACACCTTC
TRBD2,TRBJ2-7,TRBV5-1,.,CASSLGRDIAGLYEQYF,TGCGCCAGCAGCTTGGGCAGGGATATAGCGGGGCTCTACGAGCAGTACTTC
.,TRBJ2-1,TRBV23-1,.,CANQPGTLSNEQFF,TGCGCCAACCAGCCCGGGACTCTCTCAAATGAGCAGTTCTTC
.,TRBJ2-5,TRBV7-6,.,CASSLGPGTQETQYF,TGTGCCAGCAGCTTAGGCCCCGGGACTCAAGAGACCCAGTACTTC
TRBD2,TRBJ2-1,TRBV9,.,CASSTPTSGDPNEQFF,TGTGCCAGCAGCACTCCGACTAGCGGGGACCCCAATGAGCAGTTCTTC
.,TRBJ1-1,TRBV27,once,CASSLGGRAEAFF,TGTGCCAGCAGCCTAGGGGGGAGGGCTGAAGCTTTCTTT
.,TRBJ2-2,TRBV5-1,.,CASSLGGTGELFF,TGCGCCAGCAGCTTGGGCGGTACCGGGGAGCTGTTTTTT
.,TRBJ1-5,TRBV7-2,.,CASSWGGGQPQHF,TGTGCCAGCAGCTGGGGCGGGGGTCAGCCCCAGCATTTT
.,TRBJ1-3,TRBV4-1,once,CASSQGPGSGNTIYF,TGCGCCAGCAGCCAAGGGCCAGGCTCTGGAAACACCATATATTTT
TRBD2,TRBJ2-7,TRBV6-1,.,CASSEVPVAGATYEQYF,TGTGCCAGCAGTGAAGTCCCCGTAGCGGGAGCAACGTACGAGCAGTACTTC
TRBD2,TRBJ2-2,TRBV4-2,.,CASSHTWGPRGGGTGELFF,TGTGCCAGCAGCCACACATGGGGCCCTCGGGGGGGAGGCACCGGGGAGCTGTTTTTT